Each of the 16 T cell receptor beta chains below was sequenced from the same sample in a study of blood T cell repertoires in COVID-19. Here immunoSEQ multiplex PCR was the method, and the copy in TCRdb shows in-frame clones only, minus some. The table lists 55,000 to 65,000 clones, approximately 90% of them singletons. Sample: peripheral blood. These receptors came from a woman in her sixties with active COVID-19.

In DNA form, the CDR3 reads TGTGCCAGTAGTACAACGCTAGCGGGGGTTGGAGGGGAGCTGTTTTTT. Its translation is CASSTTLAGVGGELFF. The J gene is TRBJ2-2, the V gene TRBV19; 10 bases map to TRBD2. This CDR3 contains 16 residues. In germline, CDR1 is LNHDA, CDR2 SQIVND (reference sequence). The V and J ends lost 4 bases and 8 bases, in that order; junction bases with no gene match: 10.

The chain recombines TRBV9 with TRBJ1-2; TRBD1 matches 7 bases. Trimming removed 4 bases from V and 4 bases from J; junction bases left unmatched: 10. The CDR3 contains 15 residues. CDR1 is SGDLS, CDR2 YYNGEE, per germline. The CDR3 protein is CASSTQEGGLYGYTF. The CDR3 region has the DNA TGTGCCAGCAGCACACAGGAAGGGGGCCTCTATGGCTACACCTTC.

The V gene is TRBV27, the J gene TRBJ2-3; TRBD2 might be the D (5 bases). This CDR3 comprises 16 residues. Germline loops: CDR1 MNHEY, CDR2 SMNVEV (reference sequence). Deletions cut 2 bases from V and 0 bases from J, with 12 bases between. This chain's CDR3 is CASSLSTRPSTDTQYF. In DNA, the CDR3 is TGTGCCAGCAGTTTAAGTACTAGACCAAGCACAGATACGCAGTATTTT.

CDR3 loop: CASSYVSGLAKNIQYF. In nucleotides, the CDR3 is TGTGCCAGCAGTTACGTATCAGGGTTAGCCAAAAACATTCAGTACTTC. The chain recombines TRBV6-6 with TRBJ2-4, with a weak D call TRBD1 (5 bases). CDR1 and CDR2 from the germline V gene are MNHNY and SVGAGI (reference sequence). CDR3 size: 16 residues. V lost 2 bases and J 0 bases, leaving 11 bases between the germline ends.

The chain has TRBV6-5 and TRBJ1-5, with TRBD1 matching over 12 bases. Germline V CDR1 and CDR2: MNHEY, SVGAGI. There are 15 residues in the CDR3. With V trimmed by 5 bases and J by 8 bases, 7 bases remained unmatched. The CDR3 DNA reads as TGTGCCAGCAGTAGCGGGACAGGGGGCATGGAGCCCCAGCATTTT. Translated, it gives CASSSGTGGMEPQHF.

To note about this clone: Different DNA sequences within this sample yield the same CDR3. The chain recombines TRBV7-2 with TRBJ2-7; tentative D call: TRBD2 (5 bases). The CDR3 loop spans 14 amino acids. The V gene lost 1 base and the J gene lost 2 bases, with 9 bases spanning the gap. Germline V gene lookup returns CDR1 SGHTA and CDR2 FQGNSA. CDR3 loop: CASSLGTRAYEQYF. The CDR3 coding sequence is TGTGCCAGCAGCTTAGGCACTAGGGCCTACGAGCAGTACTTC. The variable domain in full, with the rest retrieved from reference TRBV7-2 and TRBJ2-7, is GAGVSQSPSNKVTEKGKDVELRCDPISGHTALYWYRQSLGQGLEFLIYFQGNSAPDKSGLPSDRFSAERTGGSVSTLTIQRTQQEDSAVYLCASSLGTRAYEQYFGPGTRLTVT.

The rearrangement joins TRBV10-3 to TRBJ2-5; D may be TRBD2 (7 bases). Germline values: CDR1 ENHRY, CDR2 SYGVKD. Trimming shortened V by 2 bases and J by 2 bases, and 12 bases separated the two germline ends. This CDR3 region has 15 residues. Here the CDR3 DNA reads TGTGCCATCAGTGAGGCGGGGGCAGGACAAGAGACCCAGTACTTC. It is translated as CAISEAGAGQETQYF.

J is TRBJ1-5 and V is TRBV9; D is uncertain. Germline V gene lookup returns CDR1 SGDLS and CDR2 YYNGEE. Trimming stripped 3 bases from V and 4 bases from J, with 11 bases between. This CDR3 comprises 14 residues. The CDR3 spells CASSEDLGNQPQHF. The DNA of the CDR3 is TGTGCCAGCAGCGAGGACTTAGGGAATCAGCCCCAGCATTTT.

This chain connects TRBV7-9 to TRBJ1-1; 7 bases agree with TRBD1. This CDR3 has 16 amino acids. V trimming: 2 bases; J trimming: 5 bases; junction bases outside the gene matches: 11. Germline CDR1 is SEHNR and CDR2 is FQNEAQ (reference sequence). This chain's CDR3 is CASSLSGTARRTEAFF. The CDR3, as DNA: TGTGCCAGCAGCTTATCCGGGACAGCCCGACGAACTGAAGCTTTCTTT. The full variable domain, completed using reference TRBV7-9 and TRBJ1-1, is DTGVSQNPRHKITKRGQNVTFRCDPISEHNRLYWYRQTLGQGPEFLTYFQNEAQLEKSRLLSDRFSAERPKGSFSTLEIQRTEQGDSAMYLCASSLSGTARRTEAFFGQGTRLTVV.

The CDR3 DNA reads as TGTGCCAGCAGGGAACAGGGAGGGAGGCCCAATCAGCCCCAGCATTTT. This encodes CASREQGGRPNQPQHF. This sequence joins TRBV7-2 and TRBJ1-5; maybe TRBD1 (6 bases). Trimming took off 6 bases at V and 3 bases at J, with 18 bases between the two ends. Per germline, CDR1 SGHTA and CDR2 FQGNSA. The CDR3 runs to 16 residues.

This chain connects TRBV3-1 (or the pseudogene TRBV3-2) to TRBJ1-1; possibly TRBD1 for D (5 bases). The V gene lost 2 bases and the J gene lost 5 bases, with 9 bases spanning the gap. Germline CDR1 and CDR2: LGHDT and YNNKEL (reference sequence). The CDR3 is made up of 13 amino acids. The CDR3 loop is CASSQWEGTEAFF. The CDR3 DNA sequence: TGTGCCAGCAGCCAATGGGAGGGGACTGAAGCTTTCTTT.

The chain employs TRBV3-1 (or the pseudogene TRBV3-2) and TRBJ1-6; weak D call: TRBD1 (6 bases). This CDR3 has 20 residues. Germline V gene sequence: CDR1 LGHDT, CDR2 YNNKEL (reference sequence). Trimming cost V 7 bases and J 0 bases, with 25 bases left between them. CDR3 sequence: CASTYPTGTHLGSYNSPLHF. The CDR3 DNA is TGTGCCAGCACCTACCCGACCGGGACACATCTCGGCTCCTATAATTCACCCCTCCACTTT.

This clone was seen once. The rearrangement links TRBV27 to TRBJ1-5; D gene uncertain. V lost 4 bases to trimming and J lost 5 bases, with 9 bases between them. The CDR3 totals 13 residues. The germline V gene encodes CDR1 MNHEY and CDR2 SMNVEV (reference sequence). CDR3: CASSSLPYQPQHF. The CDR3 DNA reads as TGTGCCAGCAGTTCACTTCCCTATCAGCCCCAGCATTTT.

This sequence joins TRBV6-5 and TRBJ1-1; D gene uncertain. The V end was cut by 4 bases, the J end by 0 bases, with 6 bases between. Germline lookup yields CDR1 MNHEY and CDR2 SVGAGI. This CDR3 is 13 amino acids long. The CDR3 reads CASSFGMNTEAFF. The CDR3 DNA follows: TGTGCCAGCAGTTTCGGTATGAACACTGAAGCTTTCTTT.

This clone was picked up one time. The V gene is TRBV19, the J gene TRBJ2-7; 9 bases match TRBD2. The length of the CDR3 is 14 residues. V lost 5 bases and J lost 2; bases outside the gene matches: 4. Germline CDR1 reads LNHDA; CDR2 reads SQIVND (reference sequence). CDR3 sequence reads: CASSLAGGAYEQYF. The CDR3 DNA reads TGTGCCAGTAGTCTGGCGGGGGGGGCCTACGAGCAGTACTTC.

V is TRBV9 and J is TRBJ1-6; D possibly corresponds to TRBD1 (6 bases). Germline CDR1 is SGDLS and CDR2 is YYNGEE. Trimming removed 0 bases at V and 10 bases at J, with 14 bases between. The length of the CDR3 is 15 residues. CDR3 in DNA: TGTGCCAGCAGCGTAGAACCCAGGGGCGACTCACCCCTCCACTTT. This sequence encodes CASSVEPRGDSPLHF.